These T cell receptor beta chains were read from a single sample in a study of T cell responses to AZD1222 COVID-19 vaccine. Data came from immunoSEQ multiplex PCR; TCRdb stores just in-frame clones and leaves some out. The sample holds around 140,000 clones, just under 95% seen once. Sequenced here: peripheral blood, sampled after recovery from COVID-19. The source is an adult who had recovered from COVID-19. The CDR3 runs from the conserved cysteine through the conserved F or W.

V gene	J gene	CDR3 length	CDR3 protein
TRBV4-2	TRBJ2-1	17	CASSQDLAVSSYNEQFF
TRBV28	TRBJ2-3	18	CASSLTSGTLLGTDTQYF
TRBV15	TRBJ1-5	15	CATSRDPGLNQPQHF
TRBV6-2/TRBV6-3	TRBJ2-7	13	CASSGDRNYEQYF
TRBV10-1	TRBJ1-6	18	CASILDGVLSSYNSPLHF
TRBV28	TRBJ1-2	17	CASSSVGAAASHSGYTF
TRBV9	TRBJ2-1	13	CASSVVGGREQFF
TRBV7-9	TRBJ1-1	14	CASSQGILATEAFF
TRBV7-8	TRBJ2-7	14	CASSTRQVTYEQYF
TRBV10-3	TRBJ1-3	12	CATSGAGNTIYF
TRBV6-5	TRBJ2-7	13	CASSPGLRYEQYF
TRBV9	TRBJ1-6	12	CASSGGNSPLHF
TRBV27	TRBJ1-6	17	CASSLGQIGSYNSPLHF
TRBV19	TRBJ2-2	14	CASSSSGNTGELFF
TRBV29-1	TRBJ2-5	15	CSVTFGTGNWETQYF
TRBV27	TRBJ1-2	14	CASSLSGQGLGYTF
TRBV10-3	TRBJ2-1	13	CAISAIPYNEQFF
TRBV7-6	TRBJ1-1	14	CASSSGTAETEAFF
TRBV11-2	TRBJ2-5	12	CASSSPDGPQYF
TRBV9	TRBJ1-5	15	CASSVSGQGNQPQHF
TRBV19	TRBJ2-2	13	CASSIRGTGELFF
TRBV28	TRBJ2-7	16	CASSGRQGPYSYEQYF
TRBV7-2	TRBJ2-7	14	CASSSQLRGGNQYF
TRBV19	TRBJ2-2	14	CASTLLATAGELFF
TRBV14	TRBJ2-7	12	CASSQTTYEQYF
TRBV28	TRBJ2-7	14	CASNPGTGVHEQYF
TRBV5-6	TRBJ1-6	17	CASSLLLWGQNNSPLHF
TRBV29-1	TRBJ2-3	15	CSVEGGAGGTDTQYF
TRBV5-1	TRBJ1-6	16	CASSLVSDRGGSPLHF
TRBV9	TRBJ2-2	16	CASSDALAEGTGELFF
TRBV4-1	TRBJ2-4	22	CASSQGTGRFYLGAVAKNIQYF
TRBV28	TRBJ1-1	15	CASSPPRVRETEAFF
TRBV19	TRBJ2-2	14	CASSSTGVTGELFF